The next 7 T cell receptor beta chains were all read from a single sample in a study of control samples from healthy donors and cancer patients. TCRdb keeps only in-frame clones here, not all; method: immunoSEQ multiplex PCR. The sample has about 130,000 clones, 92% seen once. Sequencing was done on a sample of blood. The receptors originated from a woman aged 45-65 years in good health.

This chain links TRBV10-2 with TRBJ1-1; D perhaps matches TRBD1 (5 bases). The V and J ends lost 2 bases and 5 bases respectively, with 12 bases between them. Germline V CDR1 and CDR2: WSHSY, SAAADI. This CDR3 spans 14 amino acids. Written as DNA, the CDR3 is TGCGCCAGCAGTGAGGCGGGGCGCGAGACTGAAGCTTTCTTT. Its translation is CASSEAGRETEAFF.

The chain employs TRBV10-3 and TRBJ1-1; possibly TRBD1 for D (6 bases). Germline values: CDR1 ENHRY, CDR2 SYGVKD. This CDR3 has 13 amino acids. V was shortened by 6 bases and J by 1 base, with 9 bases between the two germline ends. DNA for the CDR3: TGTGCCATCAGGAAGACAGGGAACACTGAAGCTTTCTTT. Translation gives CAIRKTGNTEAFF.

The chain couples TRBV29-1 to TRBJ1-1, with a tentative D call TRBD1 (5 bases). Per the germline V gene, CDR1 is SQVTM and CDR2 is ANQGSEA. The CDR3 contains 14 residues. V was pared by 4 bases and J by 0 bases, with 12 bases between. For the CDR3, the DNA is TGCAGCGTTGCCGGGGCAGCATTGAACACTGAAGCTTTCTTT. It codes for CSVAGAALNTEAFF. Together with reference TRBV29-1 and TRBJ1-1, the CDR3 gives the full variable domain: SAVISQKPSRDICQRGTSLTIQCQVDSQVTMMFWYRQQPGQSLTLIATANQGSEATYESGFVIDKFPISRPNLTFSTLTVSNMSPEDSSIYLCSVAGAALNTEAFFGQGTRLTVV.

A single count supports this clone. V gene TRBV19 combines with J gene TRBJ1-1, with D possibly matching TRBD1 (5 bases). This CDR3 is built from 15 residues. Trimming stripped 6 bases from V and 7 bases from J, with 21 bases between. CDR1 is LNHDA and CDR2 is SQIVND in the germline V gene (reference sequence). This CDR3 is CASRESVGGRYEAFF. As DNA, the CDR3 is TGTGCCAGTAGAGAAAGCGTCGGGGGACGATATGAAGCTTTCTTT.

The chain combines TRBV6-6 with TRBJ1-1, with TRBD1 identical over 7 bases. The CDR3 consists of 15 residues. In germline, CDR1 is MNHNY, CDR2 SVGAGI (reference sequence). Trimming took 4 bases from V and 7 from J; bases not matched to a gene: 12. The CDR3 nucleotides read TGTGCCAGCAGTTCCAACCGGGACAGCAAGGTTGAAGCTTTCTTT. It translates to CASSSNRDSKVEAFF.

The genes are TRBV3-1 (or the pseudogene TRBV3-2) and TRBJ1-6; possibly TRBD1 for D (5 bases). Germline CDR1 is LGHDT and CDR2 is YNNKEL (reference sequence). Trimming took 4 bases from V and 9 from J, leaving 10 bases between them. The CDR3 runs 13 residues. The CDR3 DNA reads TGTGCCAGCAGCCCCCGTGGGGCTTCACCCCTCCACTTT. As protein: CASSPRGASPLHF.

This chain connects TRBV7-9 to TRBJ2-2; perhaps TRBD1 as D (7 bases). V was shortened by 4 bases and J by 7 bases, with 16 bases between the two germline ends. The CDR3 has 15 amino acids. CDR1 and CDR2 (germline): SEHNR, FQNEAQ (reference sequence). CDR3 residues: CASSYSRQGGGELFF. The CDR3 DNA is TGTGCCAGCAGCTATTCCCGACAGGGAGGCGGGGAGCTGTTTTTT.